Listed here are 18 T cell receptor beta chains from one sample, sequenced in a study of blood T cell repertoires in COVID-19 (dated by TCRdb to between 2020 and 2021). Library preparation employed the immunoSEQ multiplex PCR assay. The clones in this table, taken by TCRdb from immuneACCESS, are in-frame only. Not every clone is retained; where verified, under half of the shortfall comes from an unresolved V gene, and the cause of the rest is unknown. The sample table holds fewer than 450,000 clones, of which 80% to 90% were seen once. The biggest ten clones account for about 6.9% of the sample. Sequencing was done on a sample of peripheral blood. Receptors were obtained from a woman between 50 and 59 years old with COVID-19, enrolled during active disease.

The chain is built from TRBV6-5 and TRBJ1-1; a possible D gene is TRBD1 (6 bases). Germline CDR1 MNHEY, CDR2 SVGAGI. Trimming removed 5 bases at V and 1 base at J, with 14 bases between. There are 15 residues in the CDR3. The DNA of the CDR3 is TGTGCCAGCAGTCCGGGGAGGGGGGGGAACACTGAAGCTTTCTTT. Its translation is CASSPGRGGNTEAFF.

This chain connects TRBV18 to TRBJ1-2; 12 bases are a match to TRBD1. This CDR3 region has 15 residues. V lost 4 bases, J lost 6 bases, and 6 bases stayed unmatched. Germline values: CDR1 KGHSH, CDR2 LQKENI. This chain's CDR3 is CASSRGQGARDGYTF. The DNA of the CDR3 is TGTGCCAGCTCACGGGGACAGGGGGCTCGCGATGGCTACACCTTC.

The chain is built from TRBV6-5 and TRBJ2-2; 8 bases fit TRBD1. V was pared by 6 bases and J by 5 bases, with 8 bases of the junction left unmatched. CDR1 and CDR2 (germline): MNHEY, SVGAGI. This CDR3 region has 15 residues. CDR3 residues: CASRRDRGTTGELFF. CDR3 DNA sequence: TGTGCCAGCAGACGCGACAGGGGTACTACCGGGGAGCTGTTTTTT.

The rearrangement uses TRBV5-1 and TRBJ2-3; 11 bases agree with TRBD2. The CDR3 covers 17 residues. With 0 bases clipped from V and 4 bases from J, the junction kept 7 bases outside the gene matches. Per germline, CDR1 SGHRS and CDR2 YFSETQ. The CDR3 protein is CASSLAVLAGGSDTQYF. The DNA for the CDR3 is TGCGCCAGCAGCTTGGCGGTCCTAGCGGGAGGCTCAGATACGCAGTATTTT.

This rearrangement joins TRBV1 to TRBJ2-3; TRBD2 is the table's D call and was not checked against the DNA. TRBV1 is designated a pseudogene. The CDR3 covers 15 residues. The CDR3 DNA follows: TGCACCAGCAGCCATCCTAGCGGGAGAATTGATACGCAGTATTTT. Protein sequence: CTSSHPSGRIDTQYF.

CDR3 amino acids: CASSNSGIPYHQPQHF. DNA for the CDR3: TGTGCCAGTAGTAACTCGGGGATTCCTTACCATCAGCCCCAGCATTTT. The V and J genes are TRBV19 and TRBJ1-5; no firm D call. Germline CDR1 and CDR2: LNHDA and SQIVND (reference sequence). The CDR3 has 16 residues. Trimming took 4 bases from V and 5 from J, leaving 18 bases between them.

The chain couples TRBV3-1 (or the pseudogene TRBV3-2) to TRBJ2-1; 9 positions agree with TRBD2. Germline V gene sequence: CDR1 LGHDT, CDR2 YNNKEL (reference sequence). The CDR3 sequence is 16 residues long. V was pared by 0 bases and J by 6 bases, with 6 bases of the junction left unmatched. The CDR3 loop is CASSQDPAGGLNEQFF. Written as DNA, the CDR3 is TGTGCCAGCAGCCAAGATCCAGCGGGAGGTCTCAATGAGCAGTTCTTC.

Here the CDR3 DNA reads TGTGCCAGCAGTTCAAGAGACAGACGCAATCAGCCCCAGCATTTT. This encodes CASSSRDRRNQPQHF. V is TRBV28 and J is TRBJ1-5; weak D call: TRBD1 (5 bases). Germline loops: CDR1 MDHEN, CDR2 SYDVKM. The CDR3 runs 15 residues. Trimming removed 4 bases from V and 2 bases from J, with 12 bases in between.

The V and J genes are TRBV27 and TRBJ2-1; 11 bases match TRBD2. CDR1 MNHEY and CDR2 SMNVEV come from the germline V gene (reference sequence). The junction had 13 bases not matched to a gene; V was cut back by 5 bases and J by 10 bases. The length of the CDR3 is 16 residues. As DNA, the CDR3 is TGTGCCAGCAGTCGCACGGGGACTAGCGGAGGGGGGGAGCAGTTCTTC. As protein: CASSRTGTSGGGEQFF.

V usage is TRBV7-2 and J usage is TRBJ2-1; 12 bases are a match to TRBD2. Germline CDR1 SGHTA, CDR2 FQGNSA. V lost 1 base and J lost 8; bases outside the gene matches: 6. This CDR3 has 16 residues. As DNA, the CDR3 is TGTGCCAGCAGCTTAGGTGGGCTAGCGGGAGGGTATGAGCAGTTCTTC. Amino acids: CASSLGGLAGGYEQFF. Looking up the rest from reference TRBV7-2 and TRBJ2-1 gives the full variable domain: GAGVSQSPSNKVTEKGKDVELRCDPISGHTALYWYRQSLGQGLEFLIYFQGNSAPDKSGLPSDRFSAERTGGSVSTLTIQRTQQEDSAVYLCASSLGGLAGGYEQFFGPGTRLTVL.

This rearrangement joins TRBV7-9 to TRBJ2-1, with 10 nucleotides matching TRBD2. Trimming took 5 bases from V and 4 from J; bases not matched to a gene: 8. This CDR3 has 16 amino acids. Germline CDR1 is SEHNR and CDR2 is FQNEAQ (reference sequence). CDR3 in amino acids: CASSAETSGMYNEQFF. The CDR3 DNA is TGTGCCAGCAGCGCCGAAACTAGCGGGATGTACAATGAGCAGTTCTTC.

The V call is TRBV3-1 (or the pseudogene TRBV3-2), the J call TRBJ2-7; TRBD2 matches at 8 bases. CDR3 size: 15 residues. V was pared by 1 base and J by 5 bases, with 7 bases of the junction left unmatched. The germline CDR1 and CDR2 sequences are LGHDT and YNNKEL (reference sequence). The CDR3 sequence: CASSQVSGSKHEQYF. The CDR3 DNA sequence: TGTGCCAGCAGCCAAGTAAGCGGGAGTAAACACGAGCAGTACTTC.

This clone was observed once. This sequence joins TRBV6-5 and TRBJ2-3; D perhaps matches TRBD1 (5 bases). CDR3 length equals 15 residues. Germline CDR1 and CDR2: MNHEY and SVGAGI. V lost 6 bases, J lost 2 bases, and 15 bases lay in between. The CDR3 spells CASSQQVRLTDTQYF. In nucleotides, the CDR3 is TGTGCCAGCAGCCAACAGGTTCGTCTCACAGATACGCAGTATTTT.

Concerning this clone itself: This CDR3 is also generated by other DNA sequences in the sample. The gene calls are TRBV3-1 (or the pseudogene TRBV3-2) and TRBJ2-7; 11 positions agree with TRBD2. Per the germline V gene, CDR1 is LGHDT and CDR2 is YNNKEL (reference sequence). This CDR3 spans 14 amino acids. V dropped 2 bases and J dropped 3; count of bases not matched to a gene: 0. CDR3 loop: CASSQLAGGYEQYF. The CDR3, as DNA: TGTGCCAGCAGCCAACTAGCGGGGGGCTACGAGCAGTACTTC.

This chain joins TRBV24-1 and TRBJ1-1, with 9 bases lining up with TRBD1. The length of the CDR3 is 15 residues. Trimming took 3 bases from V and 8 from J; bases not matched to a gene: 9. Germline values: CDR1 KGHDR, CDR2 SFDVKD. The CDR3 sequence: CATSDPSSGTGEAFF. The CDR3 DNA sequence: TGTGCCACCAGTGATCCCTCATCCGGGACAGGGGAAGCTTTCTTT.

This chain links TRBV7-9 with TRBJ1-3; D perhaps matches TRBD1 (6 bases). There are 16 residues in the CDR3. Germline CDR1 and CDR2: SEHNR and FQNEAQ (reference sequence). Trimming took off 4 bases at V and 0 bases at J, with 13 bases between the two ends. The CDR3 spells CASSYAGGFSGNTIYF. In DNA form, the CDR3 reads TGTGCCAGCAGCTACGCTGGGGGCTTCTCTGGAAACACCATATATTTT.

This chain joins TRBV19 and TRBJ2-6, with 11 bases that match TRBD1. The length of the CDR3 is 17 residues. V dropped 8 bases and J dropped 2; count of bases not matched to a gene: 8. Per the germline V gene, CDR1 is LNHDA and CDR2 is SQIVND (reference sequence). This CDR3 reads CASFQGQGAAGANVLTF. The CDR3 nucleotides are TGTGCCAGTTTTCAAGGACAGGGGGCTGCTGGGGCCAACGTCCTGACTTTC.

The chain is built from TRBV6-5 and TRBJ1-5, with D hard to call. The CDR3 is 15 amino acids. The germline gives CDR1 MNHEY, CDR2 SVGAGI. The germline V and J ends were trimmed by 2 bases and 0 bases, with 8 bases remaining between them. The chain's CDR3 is CASSYNSNSNQPQHF. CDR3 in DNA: TGTGCCAGCAGTTACAACAGCAATAGCAATCAGCCCCAGCATTTT.